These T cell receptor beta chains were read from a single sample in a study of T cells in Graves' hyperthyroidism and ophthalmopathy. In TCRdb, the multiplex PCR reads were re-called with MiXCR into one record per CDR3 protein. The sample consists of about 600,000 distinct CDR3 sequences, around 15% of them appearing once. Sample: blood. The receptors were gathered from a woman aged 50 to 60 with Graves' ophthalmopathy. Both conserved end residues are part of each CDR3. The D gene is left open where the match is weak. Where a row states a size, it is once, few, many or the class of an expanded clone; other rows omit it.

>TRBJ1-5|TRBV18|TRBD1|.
TGTGCCAGCTCAGAGGGACAGCACTACGGTCAGCCCCGGCATTTT
CASSEGQHYGQPRHF
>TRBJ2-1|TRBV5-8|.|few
TGTGCCAGCAGTCTCTCCCTTTACAATGAGCAGTTCTTC
CASSLSLYNEQFF
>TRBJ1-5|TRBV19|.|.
TGTGCCAGTAGTACAGCCAGGAGCAATCAGCCCCAGCATTTT
CASSTARSNQPQHF
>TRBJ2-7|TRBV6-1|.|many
TGTGCCAGCAGTCGCCTCGGGGGTAGCTCCTACGAGCAGTACTTC
CASSRLGGSSYEQYF
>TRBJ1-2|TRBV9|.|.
TGTGCCAGCAGCATCAGGGAGTATAACTATGGCTACACCTTC
CASSIREYNYGYTF
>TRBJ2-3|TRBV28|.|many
TGTGCCACCTTGCGAGGTCCACTCACAGATACGCAGTATTTT
CATLRGPLTDTQYF
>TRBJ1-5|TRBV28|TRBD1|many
TGTGCCAGCAGTTACCAGGGGGCGCAGGGTCAGCCCCAGCATTTT
CASSYQGAQGQPQHF
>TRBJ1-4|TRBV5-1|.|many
TGCGCCAGCAGCTTTGGCGTTTCGACAGATGAAAAACTGTTTTTT
CASSFGVSTDEKLFF
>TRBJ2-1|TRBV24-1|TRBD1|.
TGTGCCACCAGTGATCTCGGACAGGGGGCTGATGAGCAGTTCTTC
CATSDLGQGADEQFF
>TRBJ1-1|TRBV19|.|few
TGTGCCAGTAGCTTCTACGGCGGGAACACTGAAGCTTTCTTT
CASSFYGGNTEAFF
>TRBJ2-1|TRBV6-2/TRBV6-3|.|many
TGTGCCAGCAGTTACGGGACCAGCTCCTACAATGAGCAGTTCTTC
CASSYGTSSYNEQFF
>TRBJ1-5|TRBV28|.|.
TGTGCCAGCAGTTTTCCCGGACTCCGAAATAGCAATCAGCCCCAGCATTTT
CASSFPGLRNSNQPQHF
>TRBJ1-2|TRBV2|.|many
TGTGCCAGCAGGGAAGATGTAGATGGCTACACCTTC
CASREDVDGYTF
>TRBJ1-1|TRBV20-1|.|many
TGCAGTGCTAGAGATTGGGTCCGACCGGAGGCGGACACTGAAGCTTTCTTT
CSARDWVRPEADTEAFF
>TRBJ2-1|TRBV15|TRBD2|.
TGTGCCACCAGACTAGCGGGAGCCTACAATGAGCAGTTCTTC
CATRLAGAYNEQFF
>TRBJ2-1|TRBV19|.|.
TGTGCCAGTAGTGTTTTGCTTAAAGCGGCAAGATCCTACAATGGGCAGTTCTTC
CASSVLLKAARSYNGQFF
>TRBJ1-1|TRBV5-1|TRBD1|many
TGCGCCAGCAGCTTTGCCCAACCAGACAGGGGGATGAACACTGAAGCTTTCTTT
CASSFAQPDRGMNTEAFF
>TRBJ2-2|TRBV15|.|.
TGTGCCACCAGCAGCAAACCCCGTGGACTGGAGCTGTTTTTT
CATSSKPRGLELFF
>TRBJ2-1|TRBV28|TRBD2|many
TGTGCCAGCAGTTTATCCGCCGGGACTAGTTTTAATGAGCAGTTCTTC
CASSLSAGTSFNEQFF
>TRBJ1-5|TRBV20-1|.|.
TGCAGTGCTAGTAGAGGGTCAGGCCCCAATCAGCCCCAGCATTTT
CSASRGSGPNQPQHF
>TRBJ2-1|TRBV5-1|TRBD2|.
TGTGCCAGCAGCTTCGGCTGGACTAGAGCTAATGAGCAGTTCTTC
CASSFGWTRANEQFF
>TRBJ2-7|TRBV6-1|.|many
TGTGCCAGCAGTCGTCCTGGACCCTACGAGCAGTACTTC
CASSRPGPYEQYF
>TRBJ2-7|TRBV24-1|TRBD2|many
TGTGCCACCAGTCCTAGCGGGAAGTCCTACGAGCAGTACTTC
CATSPSGKSYEQYF
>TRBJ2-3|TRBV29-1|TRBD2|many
TGCAGCGAGCGGACTAGCGCAGATACGCAGTATTTT
CSERTSADTQYF
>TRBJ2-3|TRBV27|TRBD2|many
TGTGCCAGCAGTAAACCGGGACTAGCAACAGATACGCAGTATTTT
CASSKPGLATDTQYF
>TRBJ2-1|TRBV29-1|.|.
TGCAGCGTTGGGGGTGACGCCTACAATGAGCAGTTCTTC
CSVGGDAYNEQFF
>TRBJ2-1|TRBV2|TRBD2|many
TGTGCCAGCTCTTGGCTAGCGGGGGGCAATGAGCAGTTCTTC
CASSWLAGGNEQFF
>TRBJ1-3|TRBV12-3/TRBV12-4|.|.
TGTGCCAGCAGGATAGACAGGAGCTCTGGAAACACCATATATTTT
CASRIDRSSGNTIYF
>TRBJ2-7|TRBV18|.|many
TGTGCCAGCTCACCGGGCAGGGTCCCCTACGAGCAGTACTTC
CASSPGRVPYEQYF
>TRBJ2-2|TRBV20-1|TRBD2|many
TGCAGTGCTAGAGACACCCCGGGACTAGCGGGAGTTGGTACCGGGGAGCTGTTTTTT
CSARDTPGLAGVGTGELFF
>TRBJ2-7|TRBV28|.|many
TGTGCCAGCAGTCCCCACAAGGGACTTATTTTCTCCTACGAGCAGTACTTC
CASSPHKGLIFSYEQYF
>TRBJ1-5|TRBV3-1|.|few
TGTGCCAGCAGCCAAGGTGGGAATAGCAATCAGCCCCAGCATTTT
CASSQGGNSNQPQHF
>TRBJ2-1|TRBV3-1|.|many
TGTGCCAGCAGCCCTAATGGGGCGGCCCCCAATGAGCAGTTCTTC
CASSPNGAAPNEQFF
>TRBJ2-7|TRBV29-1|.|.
TGCAGCGTTGAGGGGGGCCTTGGGGGAACTTACCCCTACGAGCAGTACTTC
CSVEGGLGGTYPYEQYF
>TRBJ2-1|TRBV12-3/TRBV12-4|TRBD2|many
TGTGCCAGCAGTTACACGACTAGCGGAGAGGGTGAGCAGTTCTTC
CASSYTTSGEGEQFF
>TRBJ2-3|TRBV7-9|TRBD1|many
TGTGCCAGCAGCCCACTCGGCGGGACAGGGGTAGGGGATACGCAGTATTTT
CASSPLGGTGVGDTQYF
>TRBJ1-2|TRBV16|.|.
TGTGCCAGCAGCCCCATCAATGGCTACACCTTC
CASSPINGYTF
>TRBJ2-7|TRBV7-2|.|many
TGTGCCAGCAGCCCCGAGTTCGGCGGGCAGTACTTC
CASSPEFGGQYF
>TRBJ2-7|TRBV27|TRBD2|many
TGTGCCAGCAGTTTATATAGCGGGAGGGATAGCTCCTACGAGCAGTACTTC
CASSLYSGRDSSYEQYF
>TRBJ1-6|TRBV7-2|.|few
TGTGCCAGCAGCTTACATCGCCCGGGGGTTAATTCACCCCTCCACTTT
CASSLHRPGVNSPLHF
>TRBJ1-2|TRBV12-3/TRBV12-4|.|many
TGTGCCAGCAGCGAAACAGGTTTACATGGCTACACCTTC
CASSETGLHGYTF
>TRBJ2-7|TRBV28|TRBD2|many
TGTGCCAGCAGTTTACATTGGACTAGCCGGGTCGAGCAGTACTTC
CASSLHWTSRVEQYF
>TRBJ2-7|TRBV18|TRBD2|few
TGTGCCAGCTCACACTTTCAAGGGACTAGCGGGAGTTACTACGAGCAGTACTTC
CASSHFQGTSGSYYEQYF
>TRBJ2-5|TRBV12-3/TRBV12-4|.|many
TGTGCCAGCAGACGACAGGATCAAGAGACCCAGTACTTC
CASRRQDQETQYF
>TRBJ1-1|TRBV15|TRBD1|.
TGTGCCACCAGCAGAGGGGGGACAGGGAACACTGAAGCTTTCTTT
CATSRGGTGNTEAFF
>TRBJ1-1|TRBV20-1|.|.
TGCAGTGCTACGGGGGGTAGAGGAACTGAAGCTTTCTTT
CSATGGRGTEAFF
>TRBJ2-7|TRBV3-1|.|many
TGTGCCAGCAGCCAAGCCAGCGAGCAGTACTTC
CASSQASEQYF
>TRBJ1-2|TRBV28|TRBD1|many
TGTGCCAGCAGTTCGGCGGGGACAGCCCAGTTAGGGGGCTACACCTTC
CASSSAGTAQLGGYTF
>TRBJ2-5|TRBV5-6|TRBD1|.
TGTGCCAGCAGCTTGGCCGGCAGGGGGTTGGAGACCCAGTACTTC
CASSLAGRGLETQYF
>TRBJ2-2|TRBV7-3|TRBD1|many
TGTGCCAGCAGCCGACAGAGAGGGACAGCGAACACCGGGGAGCTGTTTTTT
CASSRQRGTANTGELFF
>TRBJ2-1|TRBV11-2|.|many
TGTGCCAGCAGCCCCGGGGGCTGGCGGGACTCCTACAATGAGCAGTTCTTC
CASSPGGWRDSYNEQFF
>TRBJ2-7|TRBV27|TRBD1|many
TGTGCCAGCAGTTTATTTGGACAGGGTTTTGAGCAGTACTTC
CASSLFGQGFEQYF
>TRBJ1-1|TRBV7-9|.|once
TGTGCCAGCAGCCGTTCGACTCCTGAAGCTTTCTTT
CASSRSTPEAFF
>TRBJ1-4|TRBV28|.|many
TGTGCCAGCAGTTCAACTAATGAAAAACTGTTTTTT
CASSSTNEKLFF
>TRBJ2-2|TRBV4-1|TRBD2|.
TGCGCCAGCAGCCAAGCGGGAGGCCAGACCGGGGAGCTGTTTTTT
CASSQAGGQTGELFF
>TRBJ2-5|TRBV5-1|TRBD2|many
TGCGCCAGCCAGCGGGAGGGGTCAGAGACCCAGTACTTC
CASQREGSETQYF
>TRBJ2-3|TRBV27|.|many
TGTGCCAGCACGGAGAGGGATACGCAGTATTTT
CASTERDTQYF
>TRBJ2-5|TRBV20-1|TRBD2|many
TGCAGTGCTCCCAAGACTAGCGGGATGGAGACCCAGTACTTC
CSAPKTSGMETQYF
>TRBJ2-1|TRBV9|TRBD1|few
TGTGCCAGCAGCACCCGGACAGGGGAGTCCTACAATGAGCAGTTCTTC
CASSTRTGESYNEQFF